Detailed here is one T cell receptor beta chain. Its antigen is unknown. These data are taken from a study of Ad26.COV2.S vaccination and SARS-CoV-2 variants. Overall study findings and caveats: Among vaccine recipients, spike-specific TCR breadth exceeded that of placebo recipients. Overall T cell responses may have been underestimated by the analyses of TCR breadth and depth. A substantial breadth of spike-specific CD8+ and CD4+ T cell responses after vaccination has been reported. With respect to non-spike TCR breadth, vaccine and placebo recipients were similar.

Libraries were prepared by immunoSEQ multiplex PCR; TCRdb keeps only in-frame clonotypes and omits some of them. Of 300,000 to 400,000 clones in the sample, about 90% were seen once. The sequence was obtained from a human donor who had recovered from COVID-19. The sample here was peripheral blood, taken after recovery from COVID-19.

The CDR3 bases are TGTGCCAGCAGCTTTACGGAGGTGAACACTGAAGCTTTCTTT. It yields the protein CASSFTEVNTEAFF. V usage is TRBV7-2 and J usage is TRBJ1-1; D remains ambiguous. In germline, CDR1 is SGHTA, CDR2 FQGNSA. The CDR3 has 14 amino acids. V was trimmed by 3 bases and J by 0 bases, leaving 8 bases between them.